This T cell receptor (beta chain) was recovered during a study of CD8 T cells in ankylosing spondylitis. General study points: Significant enrichment of disease-linked clones was reported in matched ankylosing spondylitis synovial fluid. Characteristic, it appeared, of ankylosing spondylitis blood was a TCR beta motif of eight highly homologous variants.

Libraries for TCR beta were made by quantitative 5'-RACE with molecular barcodes. TCRdb re-called the 5' RACE reads with MiXCR, one entry per CDR3 protein. The sample gives fewer than 350,000 distinct CDR3 sequences, roughly 10% of which show up once; roughly 9.2% is in the top ten. Trimming cost V 2 bases and J 4 bases; bases outside gene matches: 5. This CDR3 has 14 amino acids. CDR1 is SGHAT and CDR2 is FQNNGV in the germline V gene. This clonotype was seen at least ten times. The antigen remains unidentified. The chain couples TRBV11-2 to TRBJ2-7; 7 nucleotides match TRBD2. This clonotype originated in a female donor with ankylosing spondylitis or in good health (not recorded which). The sample was blood, either unsorted or a sorted T cell fraction (not recorded which). The CDR3 coding sequence is TGTGCCAGCAGCTTACTAGCGGTCAAATACGAGCAGTACTTC. Protein: CASSLLAVKYEQYF.